This T cell receptor (beta chain) was documented in a study of vaccination effects on CD4 cells after COVID-19. About the research overall: Participants each got two BNT162b2 or mRNA-1273 vaccine doses.

V dropped 4 bases and J dropped 8; count of bases not matched to a gene: 13. The germline CDR1 and CDR2 sequences are SGHVS and FQNEAQ. The CDR3 is 16 amino acids. Antigen-specific CD4+ T cells were expanded with viral peptide pools in the ViraFEST assay before sequencing. Around day 10 of culture, CD4+ T cells were separated out. Previously uninfected by SARS-CoV-2, the vaccine recipients also showed negative nucleocapsid antibodies. Assay used: immunoSEQ multiplex PCR; TCRdb lists only in-frame clones, some missing. The sample yields about 38,000 clones, around 68% seen once. This clone has only a few counts. What it binds is unknown.

Sequenced here: CD4+ T cells from PBMCs cultured with SARS-CoV-2 spike peptides, sampled before COVID-19 vaccination. V is TRBV7-8 and J is TRBJ1-2; 10 nucleotides match TRBD1. This TCR came from a human donor who received a COVID-19 vaccine. Here the CDR3 reads CASSSITGTGVYGYTF. The CDR3 nucleotides read TGTGCCAGCAGCTCAATCACCGGGACAGGGGTTTACGGCTACACCTTC.